This TCR beta chain originates from a study of PD-1 blockade in mismatch repair-deficient tumors. On the study more broadly: Enrolled about 2013-2016, patients had progressing, pretreated mismatch repair-deficient cancers of 12 types.

The CDR3 runs to 14 residues. Trimming removed 1 base from V and 5 bases from J, with 11 bases in between. The germline V gene has CDR1 LGHNT and CDR2 FRNRAP. With regard to this clone: The target antigen is unknown.

Overall study results and limits: After pembrolizumab, tumor-resident clones rose rapidly, then generally contracted before radiologic responses.

All patients were mismatch repair deficient, assessed by either PCR or immunohistochemistry. Three pembrolizumab responders had their TCRs sequenced. TCRdb's table, derived via immunoSEQ multiplex PCR, lists solely in-frame clones and lacks some. The table lists roughly 70,000 clones, 78% of them singletons. The receptor's source is an adult with mismatch repair-deficient cancer. V usage is TRBV12-5 and J usage is TRBJ1-1; D not resolved. Sequencing used peripheral blood, obtained 2 weeks after starting pembrolizumab. The CDR3 DNA is TGTGCTAGTGGTTTGGAAGTATGGGGAACTGAAGCTTTCTTT. Its translation is CASGLEVWGTEAFF.